The clone carrying this TCR beta chain was seen more than once but under ten times. They built TCR cDNA with 5'RACE template switching, a step that put in a universal primer site and UMIs. TCRdb re-called the 5' RACE reads through MiXCR, storing one row per CDR3 protein. The sample lists around 340,000 distinct CDR3 sequences, 12% occurring once. The sample comes from a study of T cells after yellow fever vaccination. V was pared by 3 bases and J by 8 bases, with 22 bases between. CDR3 size: 17 residues. Germline V gene lookup returns CDR1 LNHDA and CDR2 SQIVND (reference sequence). The chain carries TRBV19 and TRBJ2-2, with D maybe TRBD2 (6 bases). Sample: CD4+ T cells sorted from PBMCs, taken 15 days after the yellow fever booster vaccination. This clonotype was sampled from a man between 18 and 29 years old who received the YFV17D yellow fever vaccine. This CDR3 is CASSIFRSSGVGGELFF. Written as DNA, the CDR3 is TGTGCCAGTAGTATCTTCCGGTCTTCGGGGGTTGGAGGGGAGCTGTTTTTT.